Shown below are 8 T cell receptor beta chains from a single sample sequenced in a study of cytomegalovirus exposure and HLA in healthy donors. 60 Vbeta and 13 Jbeta primers were used in PCR. Assay: immunoSEQ multiplex PCR; the TCRdb copy retains only in-frame clones and omits some. The sample yields around 220,000 clones, 83% seen once. The specimen was PBMCs. The source of these receptors is a girl under 18 in good health and CMV-seronegative.

This chain uses TRBV29-1 with TRBJ2-1, with a weak D call TRBD1 (6 bases). Germline V gene sequence: CDR1 SQVTM, CDR2 ANQGSEA. The CDR3 sequence is 14 residues long. Between the trimmed V and J ends, which lost 5 bases and 1 base, there was a span of 12 bases. The CDR3 DNA sequence: TGCAGCGTTTGGGGGCTGAGGTCCTACAATGAGCAGTTCTTC. It codes for CSVWGLRSYNEQFF.

The CDR3 coding sequence is TGTGCCAGCAGTTTAGGGGGCCTCAACACTGAAGCTTTCTTT. Amino acid sequence: CASSLGGLNTEAFF. J is TRBJ1-1 and V is TRBV27; D perhaps matches TRBD1 (6 bases). The germline V gene has CDR1 MNHEY and CDR2 SMNVEV (reference sequence). The CDR3 has 14 residues. Trimming left V 2 bases short and J 2 bases short, with 9 bases between.

Turning to this clone: The same CDR3 is also encoded by other DNA sequences in this sample. The genes are TRBV28 and TRBJ2-7; 9 bases agree with TRBD1. CDR1 MDHEN and CDR2 SYDVKM come from the germline V gene. The J segment lost 6 bases and the V segment lost 3 bases, leaving 0 bases of the junction unmatched. The CDR3 is 12 residues long. This CDR3 is CASSLTGGEQYF. Written as DNA, the CDR3 is TGTGCCAGCAGTTTGACAGGGGGCGAGCAGTACTTC. The complete variable domain, with remaining parts taken from reference TRBV28 and TRBJ2-7, reads DVKVTQSSRYLVKRTGEKVFLECVQDMDHENMFWYRQDPGLGLRLIYFSYDVKMKEKGDIPEGYSVSREKKERFSLILESASTNQTSMYLCASSLTGGEQYFGPGTRLTVT.

The sample holds a few counts of this clone. This chain uses TRBV2 with TRBJ1-5; D is perhaps TRBD1 (6 bases). CDR1 and CDR2 (germline): SNHLY, FYNNEI. This CDR3 is 17 amino acids long. Between the trimmed V and J ends, which lost 6 bases and 0 bases, there was a span of 18 bases. CDR3 residues: CASRLTGDTDSNQPQHF. As DNA, the CDR3 is TGTGCCAGCAGACTGACAGGAGATACTGATAGCAATCAGCCCCAGCATTTT.

The genes are TRBV28 and TRBJ1-3, with 7 bases matching TRBD1. V lost 5 bases, J lost 3 bases, and 7 bases stayed unmatched. CDR3 length: 15 residues. CDR1 MDHEN and CDR2 SYDVKM come from the germline V gene. This CDR3 is CASSPQGKGGNTIYF. The CDR3 region has the DNA TGTGCCAGCAGTCCACAGGGGAAAGGTGGAAACACCATATATTTT.

The CDR3 protein is CASSKVAGTDEQFF. CDR3 DNA: TGTGCCAGCAGCAAAGTTGCGGGTACGGATGAGCAGTTCTTC. The genes are TRBV21-1 and TRBJ2-1; TRBD2, the table's D call, was not compared with the DNA. TRBV21-1 has pseudogene status. This CDR3 region has 14 residues.

CDR3 DNA: TGTGCCAGCAGCTTAGTTGGGGGGTCACCCCTCCACTTT. It yields the protein CASSLVGGSPLHF. V usage is TRBV7-2 and J usage is TRBJ1-6, with D tentatively TRBD1 (5 bases). This CDR3 contains 13 residues. Germline V gene sequence: CDR1 SGHTA, CDR2 FQGNSA. V was trimmed by 1 base and J by 10 bases, leaving 8 bases between them.

V and J are TRBV18 and TRBJ1-2; D is undetermined. Between the trimmed V and J ends, which lost 3 bases and 5 bases, there was a span of 19 bases. This CDR3 is built from 16 residues. From germline, CDR1 is KGHSH and CDR2 LQKENI. This CDR3 is CASSPVSIRSDYGYTF. In nucleotides, the CDR3 is TGTGCCAGCTCACCCGTCTCGATCAGGTCGGATTATGGCTACACCTTC. The full variable domain, in which reference TRBV18 and TRBJ1-2 provide the parts outside the CDR3, is NAGVMQNPRHLVRRRGQEARLRCSPMKGHSHVYWYRQLPEEGLKFMVYLQKENIIDESGMPKERFSAEFPKEGPSILRIQQVVRGDSAAYFCASSPVSIRSDYGYTFGSGTRLTVV.